The present entry profiles one T cell receptor beta chain with its context. Its antigen is undetermined. Profiled with immunoSEQ multiplex PCR; TCRdb holds only in-frame clones, not every one. The profile covers about 150,000 clones, with over 90% appearing a single time and around 1.5% taken by the ten largest. There are 19 residues in the CDR3. Germline CDR1 is SGHRS and CDR2 is YFSETQ. Trimming removed 4 bases from V and 0 bases from J, with 23 bases in between. The sample originates from a study of T cell responses to AZD1222 COVID-19 vaccine. Notes on the study in general: Unmutated variant regions are reportedly the target of nearly half of TCRs that are spike-specific. Repertoire samples came only from after the peak T cell response. Spike-wide vaccine-associated CD4 TCRs dominated at 160-218 and 743-854. Recipients of AZD1222 seropositive at baseline numbered only 6 or 7.

The receptor was derived from an adult who received the AZD1222 COVID-19 vaccine. The material was peripheral blood, obtained 28 days after the second AZD1222 dose. The rearrangement joins TRBV5-1 to TRBJ1-5; D call uncertain. The CDR3 DNA reads TGCGCCAGCAGCCCGAGACCGGGCCGACCGGAATATAGCAATCAGCCCCAGCATTTT. Translated, it gives CASSPRPGRPEYSNQPQHF.